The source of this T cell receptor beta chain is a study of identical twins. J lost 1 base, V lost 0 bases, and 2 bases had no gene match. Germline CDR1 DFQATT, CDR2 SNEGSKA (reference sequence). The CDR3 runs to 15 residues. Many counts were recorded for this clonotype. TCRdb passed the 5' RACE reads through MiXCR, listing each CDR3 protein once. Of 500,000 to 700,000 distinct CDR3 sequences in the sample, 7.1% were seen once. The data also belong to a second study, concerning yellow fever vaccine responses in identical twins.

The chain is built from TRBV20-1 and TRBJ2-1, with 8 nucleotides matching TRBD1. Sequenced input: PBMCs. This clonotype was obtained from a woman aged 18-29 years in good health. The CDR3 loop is CSARDRGPSYNEQFF. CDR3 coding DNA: TGCAGTGCTAGAGACAGGGGGCCGTCCTACAATGAGCAGTTCTTC.